This T cell receptor (beta chain) originates from a study of blood T cell repertoires in COVID-19. The wider study: There were acute and convalescent COVID-19 samples, and they came from the United States, Italy and Spain. PBMCs, B-cell-depleted T cells, or T cells were the source of the cDNA or gDNA that made up the material.

Original data processing: The assay estimated nucleated cells by amplifying reference gene primers. Sequenced by immunoSEQ multiplex PCR; TCRdb stores in-frame clones only, minus some. From that table come the V and J calls and clone size; the DNA was used to work out D and trimming. The table records hundreds of thousands of clones, 88% of them present only once. Input material: peripheral blood. The source of this sequence is a woman between 45 and 65 years old with active or convalescent COVID-19.

CDR3 residues: CASSLDRATHEKLFF. The CDR3 nucleotides read TGTGCCAGCAGCTTAGACAGGGCGACGCATGAAAAACTGTTTTTT. V gene TRBV7-2 combines with J gene TRBJ1-4; possibly TRBD1 for D (6 bases). Trimming left V 1 base short and J 6 bases short, with 12 bases between. The CDR3 has 15 residues. The germline V gene has CDR1 SGHTA and CDR2 FQGNSA.